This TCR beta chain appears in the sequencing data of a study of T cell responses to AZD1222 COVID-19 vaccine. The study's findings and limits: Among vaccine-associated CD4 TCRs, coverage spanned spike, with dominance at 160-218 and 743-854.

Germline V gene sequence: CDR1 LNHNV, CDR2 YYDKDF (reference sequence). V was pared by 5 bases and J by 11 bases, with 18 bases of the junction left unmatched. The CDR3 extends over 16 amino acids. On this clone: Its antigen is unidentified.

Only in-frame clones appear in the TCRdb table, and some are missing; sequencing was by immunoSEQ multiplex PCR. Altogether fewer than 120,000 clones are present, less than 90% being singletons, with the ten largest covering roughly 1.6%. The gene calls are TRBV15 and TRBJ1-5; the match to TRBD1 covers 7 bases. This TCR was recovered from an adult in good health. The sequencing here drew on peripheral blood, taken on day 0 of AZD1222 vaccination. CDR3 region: CATSGTGTERFTAQHF. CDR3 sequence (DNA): TGTGCCACCAGCGGTACCGGGACAGAGAGATTCACAGCCCAGCATTTT.